The T cell receptor (beta chain) under discussion was sequenced for a study of blood T cell repertoires in COVID-19 (dated by TCRdb to 2018 to 2020). For the study in its entirety: Collaborator samples came from the United States, Italy and Spain and covered acute and convalescent phases of COVID-19. The dataset comprised deeply sampled blood TCRbeta repertoires from subjects exposed to, actively infected with, or recovered from COVID-19. Where available, HLA class I and class II types were obtained from metadata supplied by the sample provider rather than from assay-based typing. The material from the prospective study consisted of cDNA or gDNA derived from T cells, B-cell-depleted T cells, or PBMCs. The repertoires were made available in a free public database intended to serve as a resource for research on the immune response to SARS-CoV-2. Samples were obtained from the ongoing ImmuneRACE study (first 160 participants) and from roughly 1,300 subjects provided by 6 global collaborators. Nearly every sample came with metadata listing a de-identified subject ID, COVID-19 status, age in years and sex. Summary of the overall study and its limitations: How much clinical and demographic metadata was included differed by source and by participant, and the metadata was provided uncurated.

Each collaborating institution followed its own protocols to collect whole blood in K2EDTA tubes. For TCRbeta analysis, collaborators shipped samples as frozen whole blood, isolated PBMCs, or DNA extracted from either of those sample types. As concerns this clone: Its recognized antigen is unknown. Per-base qualities were not stored, and no clone one base away is much larger.

The immunoSEQ Assay, a bias-controlled multiplex PCR, was used to amplify TCRbeta CDR3 regions from genomic DNA. The original methods were these. The number of nucleated cells in each sample was estimated from the amplification of reference gene primers within the assay. To quantify the absolute abundance of each unique TCRbeta CDR3 rearrangement, sequence reads were collapsed and filtered. For each sample, productive Simpson clonality was calculated as the square root of Simpson's diversity index across productive rearrangements. TCRdb took this table from immuneACCESS and kept in-frame rearrangements with V and J called. Such tables lack part of the clones; where checked against another copy, unresolved V genes explain under half of the gap, and the rest is unexplained. V, J and clone size are those of that table, while D and trimming were read from the DNA. In this sample the table shows about 160,000 clones, 80% to 90% of which occur a single time. Of the sample, approximately 11% falls within the top ten clones.

Reading from cysteine to phenylalanine, the CDR3 counts 19 amino acids. The only DNA kept is the CDR3, 57 bases in frame from the first base. V trim: 0 bases; J trim: 5 bases; unmatched bases: 14. The germline V gene specifies LGHNA as CDR1 and YSLEER as CDR2. Sequencing was done on a sample of peripheral blood. The V and J segments used are TRBV4-3 and TRBJ2-7, and 12 bases in between align with TRBD2. The TCR was taken from a human donor in a cohort sampled during active COVID-19. In nucleotides, the sequence is TGCGCCAGCAGCCAAGATTCTGTGCTAGCGGGAGGGCCTCCCCACGAGCAGTACTTC. Translated, it reads CASSQDSVLAGGPPHEQYF.